This T cell receptor beta chain was sequenced in a study of cytomegalovirus exposure and HLA in healthy donors (dated by TCRdb to about 2017). For the wider study: According to an earlier analysis of a few hundred of the donors, about 180 million T cells yielded 120 million or so unique TCR beta sequences and about 280 Gb of sequence data. A later genetic analysis took genome-wide SNP genotypes for about 55% of the roughly 670 donors and used that subset as a discovery cohort. To study patterns of TCR occurrence, a later analysis re-analyzed previously published TCR beta repertoires from around 670 donors and added high-resolution HLA genotyping. The study aimed to test whether cataloging public T cell receptors could reveal signatures of past pathogen exposure. The genetic ancestry cluster associated with self-reported Caucasian donors included around four fifths of the approximately 410 genotyped donors. The T cell repertoires of 666 subjects were profiled by immunosequencing and related to cytomegalovirus serostatus. To predict cytomegalovirus infection status, the study combined high-throughput TCR immunosequencing, statistical association of individual TCRs with disease status, and machine learning. Donor age, sex, ethnicity and CMV serostatus were compiled together with the repertoire data. Every discovery cohort repertoire had been produced on one sequencing platform. About 5 DR-DQ haplotypes were handled as single units for association and clustering, since linkage in the cohort was strong. Across some 400 genotyped donors of the cohort, an average of roughly 250,000 unique TCR beta nucleotide sequences per donor were sequenced, and roughly a sixth of those sequences were non-productive. Roughly 290 gigabases of sequencing data and 70 million to 100 million unique TCR sequences made up an early release that covered fewer than 650 HLA-typed donors. Rather than drawing on any new phenotypic data, the later analysis identified candidate immune exposures from TCR beta sequences and the way those sequences occurred across donors. To decide whether each TCR beta V gene segment behaved as functional or pseudogenic, an earlier analysis of fewer than 750 of the donors relied on high-throughput TCR beta sequencing. Typing coverage varied by locus: roughly 629-640 donors for A, B, C, DRB1 and DQB1; about 520 for DQA1; about 570 for DPA1; 450 to 480 for DPB1. A separate validation cohort of more than 100 different subjects was used in addition to the roughly 700-subject first cohort. HLA typing included class I and class II loci at four-digit resolution. Study-level results and caveats: Most TCR sequences were seen in very few donors, while some public TCRs were found in many individuals. Because HLA typing was missing for some donors at each locus, association tests included only the typed subset. A cluster of highly shared sequence variants was judged likely to be a technical artifact of the sequencing pipeline. In a later analysis, several top co-occurrence clusters were reported to appear linked to parvovirus B19, influenza, CMV and Epstein-Barr virus. Most CMV-associated TCR beta chains appeared to be HLA-restricted in a later analysis, and the HLA associations seemed to be driven largely by CMV exposure. A later genetic analysis associated a missense DCLRE1C variant with V-gene and J-gene trimming of TCR beta chains, and an independent cohort replicated the association. A further reported finding was that TCR beta sequences accurately predicted the HLA-A and HLA-B alleles for most subjects in the first cohort. In a later analysis, HLA-associated TCR beta chains were found to be more clonally expanded and to have lower generation probabilities than equally common non-associated chains. Broadly in line with IMGT annotations, most TCR beta V segments showed up in productive rearrangements about 87% or about 30% of the time in an earlier analysis of approximately 640 of the donors. In this cohort, only TCR beta chains were sequenced, and detectable features were limited by the absence of alpha or paired-chain data. According to a later genetic analysis, donors in an Asian-associated ancestry cluster had fewer N-insertions in productive TCRs than the approximately 650-donor mean. In vitro tests confirmed that a few of the cytomegalovirus-associated TCR beta chains recognize cytomegalovirus antigens. Because the 87-base-pair reads could not distinguish some IMGT-functional V segments, including TRBV6-2 and TRBV6-3, those segments were excluded. A later analysis found that TCR association rates varied across HLA loci, with DRB1 alleles showing the most associated TCRs and HLA-C alleles the fewest. In the study, roughly 160 TCR beta chains were listed as associated with cytomegalovirus. Because counts were too low, some 16 rarely observed V segments, including chromosome 9 orphons, were excluded from the earlier analysis of under 650 of the donors. The authors suggested that the approach could potentially be generalized to other disease states and immunological phenotypes. The classifier was reported to diagnose cytomegalovirus status with high specificity and sensitivity in both the original cohort and the validation cohort. In a later analysis, around 17,000 TCR beta sequences were associated with specific HLA alleles at a false discovery rate of 0.05. Assigning TCR associations to individual alleles was difficult when HLA alleles, especially DR and DQ, strongly co-occurred. The only immune exposure information available for the cohort was CMV serostatus. Correlated functional status among segregating V segments might be attributable to linkage disequilibrium, but an unknown experimental factor could not be ruled out. The presence/absence analyses assumed that sequencing depth was roughly uniform across donors, and that assumption may not be true.

The cohort comprised several hundred healthy bone marrow donors. Cohort members were all nominally healthy when sampled, although unrecorded immune exposures were likely present. The donor tested CMV seronegative, placing the donor among the 350 to 400 seronegative members of the cohort. A peripheral blood sample was provided by each donor, and peripheral blood mononuclear cells were used for TCR beta sequencing. Genomic DNA extraction from the blood cell samples was performed with the Qiagen DNeasy Blood Extraction Kit. Library generation was performed with the immunoSEQ multiplex PCR assay. The multiplex PCR relied on a mix of 60 forward primers for TCR Vbeta segments and 13 reverse primers for TCR Jbeta segments. Amplification of the CDR3 region of rearranged TCR beta genes was performed with a multiplex PCR assay on genomic DNA. On the Illumina HiSeq System, the amplified TCR beta libraries were sequenced as 87-base-pair reads. The original pipeline was this. A later analysis counted about 80 million unique TCR beta chains across the 700 or so repertoires, and 10 million to 12 million of these chains were shared by at least two donors. A nearest-neighbor algorithm error-corrected the raw reads and collapsed the reads into unique sequences, merging closely related sequences to remove PCR and sequencing errors. To assign V, D and J gene segments, CDR3 sequences were aligned to IMGT reference sequences. For a sequence to be retained, a match of at least six nucleotides was required to both a V gene segment and a J gene segment. A rearrangement was called productive if the CDR3 had no stop codons and remained in frame with V and J, and every other rearrangement was called non-productive. Following IMGT convention, CDR3 was defined as the stretch from the second conserved V-encoded cysteine to the conserved J-encoded phenylalanine. In an earlier analysis of approximately 590 of the donors, sequences lacking an unambiguous match to a single V gene segment were excluded. An earlier analysis of some 610 of the donors called V segments functional above 56.7% productive rearrangements and segregating when the between-donor standard deviation exceeded 5%. To diagnose cytomegalovirus status from the catalog of TCR beta chain sequences, a statistical classification framework was built. V and J gene assignment, in a later analysis, came from comparing TCR nucleotide sequences with IMGT/GENE-DB human TR gene sequences. A later analysis assigned CDR3 sequences and most-parsimonious VDJ recombination scenarios with the TCRdist pipeline. In a later analysis, every TCR beta chain was defined by the combination of its CDR3 amino acid sequence and its V-gene family, and reads without a unique V-gene family were dropped. As a way to deal with suspected cross-contamination and a sequencing artifact, a later analysis dropped nearly 600 nucleotide sequences that were highly shared and had low generation probability. A later analysis calculated a clonal expansion index for each public chain from normalized within-repertoire ranks of inferred template counts. In a later analysis, generation probabilities were computed with a VDJ recombination model fitted to out-of-frame rearrangements, and the resulting probabilities were checked against IGoR. In a later analysis, TCR-TCR, TCR-HLA and TCR-CMV co-occurrence was scored with hypergeometric tests, and a repertoire-size bias correction was applied to TCR pairs. False discovery rates were estimated in a later analysis by permuting HLA or CMV assignments 20 times. A later analysis grouped co-occurring TCRs with DBSCAN, adding TCRdist sequence similarity when clustering within HLA-allele-positive subsets. Repertoires with fewer than 30,000 or more than 120,000 public chains were left out of co-occurrence clustering, as were about 5 repertoires with anomalous nucleotide sharing. TCRdb retrieved this table from immuneACCESS and kept in-frame rearrangements only. Not all clones are present; in checked studies, unresolved V genes account for under half, and no reason is known for the remainder. Clonal size and the V and J genes are those of that table, whereas D and trimming came from the DNA. The sample records about 140,000 clones, roughly 81% of which are singletons. The leading ten clones occupy approximately 1.5% of the sample.

From the cysteine up to the phenylalanine, the CDR3 has a length of 15 residues. CDR3 DNA is the only sequence kept; it has 45 bases, read in frame from the first base. According to the germline V gene, CDR1 reads MNHEY and CDR2 reads SVGAGI. V is cut by 4 bases and J by 6 bases, and the space between the germline ends is 13 bases. This clone was counted once. The specificity of this receptor is unknown. Base qualities are not provided; no much larger clone lies one nucleotide away. The source material was PBMCs. The TCR originated in a female donor in good health and CMV-seronegative. The receptor chain draws on TRBV6-5 and TRBJ1-6; perhaps TRBD1 is the D gene, with 6 bases matching. This receptor has the CDR3 CASSSRGGRNSPLHF. The DNA is TGTGCCAGCAGTTCCAGGGGCGGCCGTAATTCACCCCTCCACTTT.